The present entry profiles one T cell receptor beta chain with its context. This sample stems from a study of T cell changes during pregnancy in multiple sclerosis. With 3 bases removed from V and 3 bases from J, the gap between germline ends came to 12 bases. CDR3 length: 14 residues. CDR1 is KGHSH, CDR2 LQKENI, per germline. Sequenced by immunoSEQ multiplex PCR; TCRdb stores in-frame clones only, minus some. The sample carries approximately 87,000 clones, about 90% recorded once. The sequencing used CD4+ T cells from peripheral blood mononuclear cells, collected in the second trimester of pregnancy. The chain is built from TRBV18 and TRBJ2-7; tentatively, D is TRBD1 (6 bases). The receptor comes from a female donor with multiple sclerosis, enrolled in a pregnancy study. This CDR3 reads CASSPPGQSYEQYF. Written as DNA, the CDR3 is TGTGCCAGCTCACCCCCCGGACAGAGCTACGAGCAGTACTTC.